These 10 T cell receptor beta chains were all obtained from the same sample, sequenced in a study of T cells in Graves' hyperthyroidism and ophthalmopathy (dated by TCRdb to between 2019 and 2020). The method behind the library was multiplex PCR. The reads were generated on an Illumina HiSeq 2000. The TCR beta CDR3 regions were amplified from the RNA transcripts. The first round of RT-PCR for the TCR CDR3 was performed with the HTBI primer set and the Qiagen OneStep RT-PCR kit. TCRdb's own reprocessing of the public reads used fastp at Q25 and MiXCR and kept productive beta chains. Each CDR3 protein appears once, grouped with its most common genes and DNA. Recorded for this sample are roughly 520,000 distinct CDR3 sequences; roughly a quarter of them occurred a single time. The ten most abundant clones make up around 10% of the sample. The sample comprised blood. Receptors originate from a woman aged 25 to 39 with Graves' ophthalmopathy.

This clonotype was found many times. Since a much larger clone is just one base distant, this may be a read error. The chain has TRBV6-6 and TRBJ2-7; D uncertain. The CDR3 is 10 residues long. CDR1 is MNHNY, CDR2 SVGAGI, per germline (reference sequence). V was shortened by 6 bases and J by 3 bases, with 3 bases between the two germline ends. For the CDR3, the DNA is TGTGCCAGCAGAGACTACGAGCAGTACTTC. As protein: CASRDYEQYF.

Many counts were recorded for this clonotype. The gene calls are TRBV6-1 and TRBJ2-7; 12 nucleotides agree with TRBD1. The germline V gene encodes CDR1 MNHNS and CDR2 SASEGT. V lost 8 bases and J lost 7; bases outside the gene matches: 6. The CDR3 is 13 amino acids. CDR3 amino acids: CASGRDRGHEQYF. Here the CDR3 DNA reads TGTGCCAGCGGGAGGGACAGGGGGCATGAGCAGTACTTC.

In this sample, this clonotype turned up a few times. The chain employs TRBV12-3 or TRBV12-4 and TRBJ1-2; TRBD1 matches 8 bases. J was trimmed by 8 bases and V by 6 bases; bases with no gene match: 5. CDR3 size: 12 residues. This CDR3 is CASSSTGEGYTF. CDR3 coding DNA: TGTGCCAGCAGCTCGACAGGGGAAGGCTACACCTTC.

This clonotype was observed at least ten times. This chain joins TRBV30 and TRBJ1-2, with D perhaps TRBD1 (5 bases). This CDR3 comprises 14 residues. Germline V gene sequence: CDR1 GTSNPN, CDR2 SVGIG (reference sequence). V was pared by 4 bases and J by 1 base, with 13 bases between. CDR3 region: CAWTDGRGNYGYTF. CDR3 sequence (DNA): TGTGCCTGGACGGATGGTAGGGGTAACTATGGCTACACCTTC.

This clonotype was detected ten times or more. The gene calls are TRBV15 and TRBJ1-1; possibly TRBD1 for D (6 bases). Germline V lookup: CDR1 LNHNV, CDR2 YYDKDF (reference sequence). V lost 9 bases and J lost 4, with 15 bases in between. CDR3 length: 13 residues. CDR3: CATGQPTSTEAFF. Written as DNA, the CDR3 is TGTGCCACAGGACAGCCAACGAGCACTGAAGCTTTCTTT.

This clonotype appeared many times. The chain's CDR3 is CASEVGGQGGNQPQHF. The CDR3 coding sequence is TGTGCCAGTGAGGTGGGGGGACAGGGAGGCAATCAGCCCCAGCATTTT. V gene TRBV19 combines with J gene TRBJ1-5; 9 positions match TRBD1. The CDR3 has 16 residues. The V and J ends lost 8 bases and 2 bases, in that order; junction bases with no gene match: 10. Germline V CDR1 and CDR2: LNHDA, SQIVND (reference sequence).

The J gene is TRBJ2-5, the V gene TRBV11-2; 9 nucleotides line up with TRBD1. V shed 5 bases and J 4 bases; nucleotides not matched to a gene: 8. Germline-derived CDR1 and CDR2 are SGHAT and FQNNGV. The CDR3 sequence is 15 residues long. Written as DNA, the CDR3 is TGTGCCAGCAGCGCAAGACAGGGGGGTGGAGAGACCCAGTACTTC. Residues: CASSARQGGGETQYF.

The V gene is TRBV30, the J gene TRBJ2-4; 7 nucleotides line up with TRBD2. Germline V gene data show CDR1 as GTSNPN and CDR2 as SVGIG (reference sequence). V shed 3 bases, J shed 4 bases, and the junction held 12 bases outside the gene matches. The CDR3 is 16 amino acids. The CDR3 region is CAWSAFGGTRKNIQYF. The DNA of the CDR3 is TGTGCCTGGAGCGCCTTCGGGGGGACCCGGAAAAACATTCAGTACTTC.

This clonotype was detected a few times. The V call is TRBV12-3 or TRBV12-4, the J call TRBJ2-5; tentatively, D is TRBD2 (5 bases). This CDR3 is built from 15 residues. The V end was cut by 4 bases, the J end by 5 bases, with 17 bases between. CDR3 sequence reads: CASSSPWSGGETQYF. For the CDR3, the DNA is TGTGCCAGCAGTTCCCCCTGGAGTGGCGGGGAGACCCAGTACTTC.

This clonotype was counted many times. The chain joins TRBV6-1 to TRBJ2-7; D not resolved. CDR3 length: 16 amino acids. V shed 2 bases and J shed 6 bases, with 20 bases lying between them. Germline V CDR1 and CDR2: MNHNS, SASEGT. This chain's CDR3 is CASSESLRPPFSEQYF. The CDR3 DNA is TGTGCCAGCAGTGAATCACTCCGACCCCCGTTCTCCGAGCAGTACTTC.